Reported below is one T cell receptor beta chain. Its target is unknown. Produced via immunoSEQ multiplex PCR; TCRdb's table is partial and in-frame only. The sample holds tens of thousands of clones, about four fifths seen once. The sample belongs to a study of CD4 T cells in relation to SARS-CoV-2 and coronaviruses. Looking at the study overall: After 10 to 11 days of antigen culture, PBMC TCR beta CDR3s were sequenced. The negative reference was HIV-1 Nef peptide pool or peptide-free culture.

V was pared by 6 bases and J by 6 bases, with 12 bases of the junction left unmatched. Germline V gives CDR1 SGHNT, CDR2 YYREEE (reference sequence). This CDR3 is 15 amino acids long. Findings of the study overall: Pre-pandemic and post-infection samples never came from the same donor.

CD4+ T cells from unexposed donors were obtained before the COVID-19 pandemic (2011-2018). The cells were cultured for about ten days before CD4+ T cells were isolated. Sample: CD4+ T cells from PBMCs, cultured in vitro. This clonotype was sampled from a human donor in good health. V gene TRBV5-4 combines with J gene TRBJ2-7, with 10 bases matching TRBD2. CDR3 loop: CASKPLAGVIGEQYF. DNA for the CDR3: TGTGCCAGCAAACCGCTAGCGGGAGTCATCGGCGAGCAGTACTTC. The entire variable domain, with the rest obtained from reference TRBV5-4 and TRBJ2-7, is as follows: ETGVTQSPTHLIKTRGQQVTLRCSSQSGHNTVSWYQQALGQGPQFIFQYYREEENGRGNFPPRFSGLQFPNYSSELNVNALELDDSALYLCASKPLAGVIGEQYFGPGTRLTVT.